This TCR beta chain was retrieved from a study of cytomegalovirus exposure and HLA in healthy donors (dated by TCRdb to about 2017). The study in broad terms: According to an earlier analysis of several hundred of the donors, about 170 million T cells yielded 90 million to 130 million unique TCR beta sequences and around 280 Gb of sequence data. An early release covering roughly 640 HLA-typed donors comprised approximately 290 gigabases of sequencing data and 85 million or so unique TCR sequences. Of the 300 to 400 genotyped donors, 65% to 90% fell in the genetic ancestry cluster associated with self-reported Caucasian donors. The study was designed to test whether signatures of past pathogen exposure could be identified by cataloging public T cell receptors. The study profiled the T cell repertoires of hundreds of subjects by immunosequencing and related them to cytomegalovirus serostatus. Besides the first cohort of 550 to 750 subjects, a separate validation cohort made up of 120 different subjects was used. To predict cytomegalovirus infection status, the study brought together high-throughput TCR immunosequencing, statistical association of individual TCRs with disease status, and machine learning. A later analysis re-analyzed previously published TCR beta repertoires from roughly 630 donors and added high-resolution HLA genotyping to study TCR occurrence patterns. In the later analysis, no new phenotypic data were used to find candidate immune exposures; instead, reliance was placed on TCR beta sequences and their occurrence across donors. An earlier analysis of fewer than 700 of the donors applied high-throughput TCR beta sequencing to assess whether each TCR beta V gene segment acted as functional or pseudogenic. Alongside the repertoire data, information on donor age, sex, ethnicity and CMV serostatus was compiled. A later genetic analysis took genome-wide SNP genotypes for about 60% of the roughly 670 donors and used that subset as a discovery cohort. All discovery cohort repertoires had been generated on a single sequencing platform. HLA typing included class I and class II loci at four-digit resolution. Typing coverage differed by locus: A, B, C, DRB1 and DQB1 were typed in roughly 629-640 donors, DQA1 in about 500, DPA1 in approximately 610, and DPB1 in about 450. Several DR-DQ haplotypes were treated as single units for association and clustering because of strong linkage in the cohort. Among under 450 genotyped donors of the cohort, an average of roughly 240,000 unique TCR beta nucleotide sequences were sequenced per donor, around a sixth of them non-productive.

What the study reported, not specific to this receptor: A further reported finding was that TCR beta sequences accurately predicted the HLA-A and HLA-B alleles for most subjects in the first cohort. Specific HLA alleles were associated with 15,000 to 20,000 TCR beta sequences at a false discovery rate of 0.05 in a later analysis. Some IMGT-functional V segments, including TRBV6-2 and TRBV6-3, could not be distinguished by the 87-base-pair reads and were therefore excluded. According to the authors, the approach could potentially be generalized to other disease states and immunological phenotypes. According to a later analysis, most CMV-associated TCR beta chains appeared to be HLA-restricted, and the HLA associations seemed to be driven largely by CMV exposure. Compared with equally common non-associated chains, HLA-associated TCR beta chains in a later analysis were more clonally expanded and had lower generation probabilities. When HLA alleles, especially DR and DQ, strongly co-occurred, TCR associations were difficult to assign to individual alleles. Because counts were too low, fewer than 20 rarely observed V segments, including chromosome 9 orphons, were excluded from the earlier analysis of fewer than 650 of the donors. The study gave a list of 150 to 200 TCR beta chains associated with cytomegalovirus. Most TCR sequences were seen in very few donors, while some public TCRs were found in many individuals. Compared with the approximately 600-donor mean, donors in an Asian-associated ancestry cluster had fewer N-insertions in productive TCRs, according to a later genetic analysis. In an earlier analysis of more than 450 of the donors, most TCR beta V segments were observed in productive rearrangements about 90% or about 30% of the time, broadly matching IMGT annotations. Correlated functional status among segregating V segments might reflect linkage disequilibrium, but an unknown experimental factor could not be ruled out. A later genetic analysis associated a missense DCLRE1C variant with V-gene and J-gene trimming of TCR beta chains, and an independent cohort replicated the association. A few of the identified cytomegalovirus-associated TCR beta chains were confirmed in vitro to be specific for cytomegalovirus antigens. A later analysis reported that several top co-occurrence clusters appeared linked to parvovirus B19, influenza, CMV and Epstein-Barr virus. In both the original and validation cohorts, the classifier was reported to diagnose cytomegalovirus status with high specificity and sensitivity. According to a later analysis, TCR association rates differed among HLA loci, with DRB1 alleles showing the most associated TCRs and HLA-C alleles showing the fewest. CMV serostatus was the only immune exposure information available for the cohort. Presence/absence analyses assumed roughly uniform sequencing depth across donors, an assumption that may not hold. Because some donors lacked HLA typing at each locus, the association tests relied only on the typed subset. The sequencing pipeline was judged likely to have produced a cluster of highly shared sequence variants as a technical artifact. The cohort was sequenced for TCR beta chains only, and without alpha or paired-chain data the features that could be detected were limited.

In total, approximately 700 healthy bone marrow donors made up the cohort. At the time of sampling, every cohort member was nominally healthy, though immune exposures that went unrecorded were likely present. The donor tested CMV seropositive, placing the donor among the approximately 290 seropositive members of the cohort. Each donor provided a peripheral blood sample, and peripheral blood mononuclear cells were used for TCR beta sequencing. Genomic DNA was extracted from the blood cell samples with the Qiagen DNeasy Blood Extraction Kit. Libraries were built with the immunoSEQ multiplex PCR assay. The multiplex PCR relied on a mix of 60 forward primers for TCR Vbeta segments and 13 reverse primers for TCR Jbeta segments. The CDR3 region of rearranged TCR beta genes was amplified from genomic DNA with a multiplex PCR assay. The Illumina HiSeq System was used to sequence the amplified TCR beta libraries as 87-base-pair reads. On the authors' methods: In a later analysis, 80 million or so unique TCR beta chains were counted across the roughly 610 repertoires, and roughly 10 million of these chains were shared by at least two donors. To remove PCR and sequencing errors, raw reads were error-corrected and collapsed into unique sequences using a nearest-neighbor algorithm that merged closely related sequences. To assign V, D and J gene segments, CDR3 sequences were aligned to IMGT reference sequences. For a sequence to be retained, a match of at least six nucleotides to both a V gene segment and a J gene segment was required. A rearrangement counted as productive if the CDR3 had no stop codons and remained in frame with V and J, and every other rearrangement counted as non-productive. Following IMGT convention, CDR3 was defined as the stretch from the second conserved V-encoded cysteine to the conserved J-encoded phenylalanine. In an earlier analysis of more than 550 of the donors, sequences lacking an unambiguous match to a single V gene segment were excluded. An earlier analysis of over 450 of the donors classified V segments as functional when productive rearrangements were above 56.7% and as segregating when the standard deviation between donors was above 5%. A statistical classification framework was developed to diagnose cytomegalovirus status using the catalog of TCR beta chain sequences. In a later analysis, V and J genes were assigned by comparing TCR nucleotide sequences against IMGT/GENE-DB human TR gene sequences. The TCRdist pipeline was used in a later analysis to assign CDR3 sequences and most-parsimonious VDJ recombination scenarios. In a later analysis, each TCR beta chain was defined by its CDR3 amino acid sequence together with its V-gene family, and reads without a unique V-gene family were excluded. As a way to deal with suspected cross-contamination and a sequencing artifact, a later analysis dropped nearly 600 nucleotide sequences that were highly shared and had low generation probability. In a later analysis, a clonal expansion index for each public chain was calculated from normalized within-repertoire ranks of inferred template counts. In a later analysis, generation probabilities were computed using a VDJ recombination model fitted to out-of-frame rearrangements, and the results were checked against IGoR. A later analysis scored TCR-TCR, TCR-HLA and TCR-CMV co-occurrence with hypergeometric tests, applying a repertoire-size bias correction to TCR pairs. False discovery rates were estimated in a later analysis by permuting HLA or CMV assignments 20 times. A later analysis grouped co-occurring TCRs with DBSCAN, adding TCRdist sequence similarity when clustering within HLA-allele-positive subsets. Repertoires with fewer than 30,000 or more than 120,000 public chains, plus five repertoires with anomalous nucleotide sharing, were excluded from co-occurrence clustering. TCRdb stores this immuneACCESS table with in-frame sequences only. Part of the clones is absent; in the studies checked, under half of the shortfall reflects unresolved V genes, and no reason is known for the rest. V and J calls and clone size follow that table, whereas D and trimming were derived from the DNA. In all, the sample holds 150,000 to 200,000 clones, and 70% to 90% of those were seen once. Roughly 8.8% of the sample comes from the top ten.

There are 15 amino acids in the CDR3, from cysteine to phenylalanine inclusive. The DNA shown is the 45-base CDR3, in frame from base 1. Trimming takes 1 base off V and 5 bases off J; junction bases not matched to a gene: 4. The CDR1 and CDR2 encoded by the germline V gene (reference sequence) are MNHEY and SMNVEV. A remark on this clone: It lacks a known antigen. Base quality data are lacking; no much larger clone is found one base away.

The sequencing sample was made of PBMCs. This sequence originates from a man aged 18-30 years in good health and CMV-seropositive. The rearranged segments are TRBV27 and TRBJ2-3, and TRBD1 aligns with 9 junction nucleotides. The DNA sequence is TGTGCCAGCAGTTTATTCGGACAGGGGAAAGATACGCAGTATTTT. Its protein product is CASSLFGQGKDTQYF.